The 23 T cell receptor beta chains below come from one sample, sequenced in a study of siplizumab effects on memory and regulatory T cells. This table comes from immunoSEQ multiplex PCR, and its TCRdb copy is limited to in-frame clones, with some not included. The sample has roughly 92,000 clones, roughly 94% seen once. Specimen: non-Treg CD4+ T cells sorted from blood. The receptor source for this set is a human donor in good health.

Here the CDR3 DNA reads TGCGCCAGCAGCCAAGTTAACAGGGGGCTAAACGAGCAGTACTTC. This sequence encodes CASSQVNRGLNEQYF. The chain couples TRBV4-1 to TRBJ2-5; 9 nucleotides match TRBD1. The assigned J gene may be wrong: the sequence end matches TRBJ2-7 better. Germline V gives CDR1 MGHRA, CDR2 YSYEKL. The CDR3 is 15 residues long.

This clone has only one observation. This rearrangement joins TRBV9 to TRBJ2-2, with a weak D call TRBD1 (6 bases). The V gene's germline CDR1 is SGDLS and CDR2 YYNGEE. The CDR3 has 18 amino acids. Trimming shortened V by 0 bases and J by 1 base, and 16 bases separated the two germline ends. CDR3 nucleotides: TGTGCCAGCAGCGTAGTAAGTCCAGGGGACCTGAACACCGGGGAGCTGTTTTTT. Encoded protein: CASSVVSPGDLNTGELFF.

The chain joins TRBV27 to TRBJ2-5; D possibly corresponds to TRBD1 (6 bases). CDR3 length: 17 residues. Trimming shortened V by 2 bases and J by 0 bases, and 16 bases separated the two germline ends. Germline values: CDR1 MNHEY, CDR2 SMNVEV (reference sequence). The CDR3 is CASSLGLRGLYQETQYF. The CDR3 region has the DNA TGTGCCAGCAGTTTAGGGCTCAGGGGCTTGTACCAAGAGACCCAGTACTTC.

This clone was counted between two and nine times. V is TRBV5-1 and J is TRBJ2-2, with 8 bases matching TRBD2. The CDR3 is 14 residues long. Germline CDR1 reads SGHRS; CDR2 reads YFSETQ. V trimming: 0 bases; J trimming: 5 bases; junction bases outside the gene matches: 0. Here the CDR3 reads CASSLGGRTGELFF. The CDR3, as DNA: TGCGCCAGCAGCTTGGGCGGGAGGACCGGGGAGCTGTTTTTT.

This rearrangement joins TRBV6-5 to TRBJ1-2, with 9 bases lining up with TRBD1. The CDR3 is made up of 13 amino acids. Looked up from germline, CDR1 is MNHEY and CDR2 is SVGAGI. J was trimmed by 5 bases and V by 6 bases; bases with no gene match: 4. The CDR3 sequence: CASSRGQGYGYTF. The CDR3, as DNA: TGTGCCAGCAGCCGCGGACAGGGGTATGGCTACACCTTC.

Written as DNA, the CDR3 is TGTGCCAGCAGCCAAGATGGGCAGGGGGAGAACACTGAAGCTTTCTTT. This encodes CASSQDGQGENTEAFF. The chain links TRBV14 to TRBJ1-1; the match to TRBD1 covers 7 bases. This CDR3 has 16 residues. CDR1 and CDR2 from the germline V gene are SGHDN and FVKESK. V lost 0 bases, J lost 1 base, and 5 bases stayed unmatched.

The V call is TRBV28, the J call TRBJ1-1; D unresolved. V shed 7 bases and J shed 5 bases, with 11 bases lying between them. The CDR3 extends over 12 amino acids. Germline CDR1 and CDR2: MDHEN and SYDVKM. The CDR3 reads CASKRQETEAFF. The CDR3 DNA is TGTGCCAGCAAAAGGCAGGAGACTGAAGCTTTCTTT.

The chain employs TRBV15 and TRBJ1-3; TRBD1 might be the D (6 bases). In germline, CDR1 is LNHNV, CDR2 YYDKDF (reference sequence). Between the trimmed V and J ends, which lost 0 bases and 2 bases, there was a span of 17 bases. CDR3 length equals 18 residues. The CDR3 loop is CATSREYPWGRTGNTIYF. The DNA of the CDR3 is TGTGCCACCAGCAGAGAATACCCTTGGGGGCGGACTGGAAACACCATATATTTT.

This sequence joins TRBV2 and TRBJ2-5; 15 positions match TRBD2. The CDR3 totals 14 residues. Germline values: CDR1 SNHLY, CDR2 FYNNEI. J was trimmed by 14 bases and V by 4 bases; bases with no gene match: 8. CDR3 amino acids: CASSGYRTSGRAYF. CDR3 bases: TGTGCCAGCAGTGGCTATAGGACTAGCGGGAGGGCATACTTC.

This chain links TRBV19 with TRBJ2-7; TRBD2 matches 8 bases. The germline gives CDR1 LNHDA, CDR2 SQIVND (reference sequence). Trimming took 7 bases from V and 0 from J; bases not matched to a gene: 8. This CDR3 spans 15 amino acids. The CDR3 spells CASTDGRAGSYEQYF. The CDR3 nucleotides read TGTGCCAGTACCGACGGGAGGGCGGGCTCCTACGAGCAGTACTTC.

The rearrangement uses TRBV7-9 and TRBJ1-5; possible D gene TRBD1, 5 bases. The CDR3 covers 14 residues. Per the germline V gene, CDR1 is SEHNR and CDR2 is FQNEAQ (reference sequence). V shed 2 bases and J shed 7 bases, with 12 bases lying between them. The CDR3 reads CASSLREGRQPQHF. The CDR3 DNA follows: TGTGCCAGCAGCTTAAGGGAGGGGAGGCAGCCCCAGCATTTT. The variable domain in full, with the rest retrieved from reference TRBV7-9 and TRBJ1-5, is DTGVSQNPRHKITKRGQNVTFRCDPISEHNRLYWYRQTLGQGPEFLTYFQNEAQLEKSRLLSDRFSAERPKGSFSTLEIQRTEQGDSAMYLCASSLREGRQPQHFGDGTRLSIL.

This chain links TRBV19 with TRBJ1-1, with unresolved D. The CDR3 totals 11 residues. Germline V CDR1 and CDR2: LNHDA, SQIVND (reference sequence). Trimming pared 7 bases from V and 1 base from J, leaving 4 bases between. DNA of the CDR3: TGTGCCAGTATTGAGAACACTGAAGCTTTCTTT. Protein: CASIENTEAFF.

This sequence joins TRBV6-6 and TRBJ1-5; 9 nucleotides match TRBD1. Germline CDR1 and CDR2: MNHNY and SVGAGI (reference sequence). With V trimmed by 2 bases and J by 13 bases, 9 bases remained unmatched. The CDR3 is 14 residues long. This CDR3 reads CASSYQRGQGDQHF. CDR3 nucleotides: TGTGCCAGCAGTTACCAAAGGGGACAGGGTGATCAGCATTTT.

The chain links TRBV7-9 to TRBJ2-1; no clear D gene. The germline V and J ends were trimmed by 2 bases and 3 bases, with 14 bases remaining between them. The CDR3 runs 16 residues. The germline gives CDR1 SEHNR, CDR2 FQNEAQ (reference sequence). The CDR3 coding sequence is TGTGCCAGCAGCTTAAGGAACCTGGGTGTCTACAATGAGCAGTTCTTC. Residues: CASSLRNLGVYNEQFF.

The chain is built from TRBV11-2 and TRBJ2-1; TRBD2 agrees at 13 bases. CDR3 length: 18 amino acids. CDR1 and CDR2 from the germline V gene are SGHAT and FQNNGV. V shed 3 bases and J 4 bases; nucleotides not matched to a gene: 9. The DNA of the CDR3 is TGTGCCAGCAGCTTCCTAGGACTAGCGGGAGTAGTGTACAATGAGCAGTTCTTC. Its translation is CASSFLGLAGVVYNEQFF.

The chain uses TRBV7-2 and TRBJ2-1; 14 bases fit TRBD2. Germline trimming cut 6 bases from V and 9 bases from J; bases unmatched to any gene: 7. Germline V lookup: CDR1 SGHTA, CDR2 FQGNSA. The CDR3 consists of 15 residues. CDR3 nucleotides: TGTGCCAGCAGGTCAGGGACTAGCGGGAGTCGTGAGCAGTTCTTC. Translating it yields CASRSGTSGSREQFF. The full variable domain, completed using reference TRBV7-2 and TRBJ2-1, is GAGVSQSPSNKVTEKGKDVELRCDPISGHTALYWYRQSLGQGLEFLIYFQGNSAPDKSGLPSDRFSAERTGGSVSTLTIQRTQQEDSAVYLCASRSGTSGSREQFFGPGTRLTVL.

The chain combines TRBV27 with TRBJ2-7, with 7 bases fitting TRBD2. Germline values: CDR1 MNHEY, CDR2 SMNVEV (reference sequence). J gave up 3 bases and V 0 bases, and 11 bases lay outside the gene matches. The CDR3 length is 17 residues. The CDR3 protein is CASSLSIRDGTNYEQYF. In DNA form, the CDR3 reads TGTGCCAGCAGTTTATCGATACGTGACGGGACTAACTACGAGCAGTACTTC.

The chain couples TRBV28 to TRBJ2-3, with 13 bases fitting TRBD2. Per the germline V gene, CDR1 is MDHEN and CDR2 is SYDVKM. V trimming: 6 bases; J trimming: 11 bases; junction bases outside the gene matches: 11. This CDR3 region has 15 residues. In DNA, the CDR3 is TGTGCCAGCAGGCAACTAGCGGGGGGGATCATACAGCAGTATTTT. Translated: CASRQLAGGIIQQYF.

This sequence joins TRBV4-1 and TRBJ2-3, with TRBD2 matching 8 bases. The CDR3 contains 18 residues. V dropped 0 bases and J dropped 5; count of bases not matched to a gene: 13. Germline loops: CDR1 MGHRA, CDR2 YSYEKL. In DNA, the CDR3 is TGCGCCAGCAGCCAAGAGTTTCCGGGCGGGAGCGGGAGAGATACGCAGTATTTT. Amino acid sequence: CASSQEFPGGSGRDTQYF.

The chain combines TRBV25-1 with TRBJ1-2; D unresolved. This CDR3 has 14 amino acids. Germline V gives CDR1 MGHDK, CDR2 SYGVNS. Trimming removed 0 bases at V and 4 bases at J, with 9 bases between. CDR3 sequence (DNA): TGTGCCAGCAGTGAATACGGAGTAAGCTATGGCTACACCTTC. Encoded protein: CASSEYGVSYGYTF.

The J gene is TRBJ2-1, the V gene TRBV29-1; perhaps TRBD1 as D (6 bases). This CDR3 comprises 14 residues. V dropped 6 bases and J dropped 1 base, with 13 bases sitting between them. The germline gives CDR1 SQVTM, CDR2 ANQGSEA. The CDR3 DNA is TGCAGCGTCGCAAGGACAGAATCCTACAATGAGCAGTTCTTC. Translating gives CSVARTESYNEQFF.

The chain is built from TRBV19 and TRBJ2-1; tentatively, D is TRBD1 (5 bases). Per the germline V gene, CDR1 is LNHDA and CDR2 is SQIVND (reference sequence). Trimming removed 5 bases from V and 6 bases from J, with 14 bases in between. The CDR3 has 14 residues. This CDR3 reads CASSSGLGSNEQFF. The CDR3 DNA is TGTGCCAGTAGTTCAGGGCTTGGAAGCAATGAGCAGTTCTTC.

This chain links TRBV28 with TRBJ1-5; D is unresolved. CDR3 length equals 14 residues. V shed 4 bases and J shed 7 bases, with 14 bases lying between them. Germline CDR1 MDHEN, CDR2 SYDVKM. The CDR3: CASSYYVGGQPQHF. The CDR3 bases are TGTGCCAGCAGTTATTACGTAGGAGGCCAGCCCCAGCATTTT.